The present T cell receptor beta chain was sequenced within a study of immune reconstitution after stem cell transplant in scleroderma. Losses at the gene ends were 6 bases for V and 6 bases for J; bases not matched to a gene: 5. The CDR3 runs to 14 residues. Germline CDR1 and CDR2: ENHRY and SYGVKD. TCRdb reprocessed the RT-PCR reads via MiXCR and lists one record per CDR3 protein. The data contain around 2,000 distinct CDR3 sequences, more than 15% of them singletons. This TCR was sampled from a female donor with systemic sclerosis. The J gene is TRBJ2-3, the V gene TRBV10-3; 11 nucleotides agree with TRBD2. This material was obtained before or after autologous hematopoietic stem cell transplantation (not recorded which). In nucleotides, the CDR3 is TGTGCCATCAGGACGACTAGCGGGGTGGATACGCAGTATTTT. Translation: CAIRTTSGVDTQYF.